These T cell receptor beta chains were read from a single sample in a study of cytomegalovirus exposure and HLA in healthy donors. Clones were read by immunoSEQ multiplex PCR, and TCRdb kept only the in-frame ones, dropping some. The table lists approximately 110,000 clones, approximately 70% of them singletons. Specimen: PBMCs. The origin of the receptors is a man in his 60s in good health and CMV-seropositive. The CDR3 runs from the conserved cysteine through the conserved F or W. D genes are given only for firm matches. Clone size, where shown, is once, few, many, or a class for clones that have expanded.

d_gene	j_gene	v_gene	abundance	CDR3aa	CDR3nt
NA	TRBJ2-2	TRBV9	NA	CASSRVSGELFF	TGTGCCAGCAGCAGAGTCTCCGGGGAGCTGTTTTTT
TRBD1	TRBJ1-6	TRBV7-2	NA	CASSLLTPGQGNSPLHF	TGTGCCAGCAGCCTCTTAACGCCGGGACAGGGGAATTCACCCCTCCACTTT
NA	TRBJ2-7	TRBV19	few	CASSPGNSYEQYF	TGTGCCAGTAGCCCAGGGAACTCCTACGAGCAGTACTTC
NA	TRBJ2-5	TRBV9	NA	CASSVAGQETQYF	TGTGCCAGCAGCGTAGCGGGGCAAGAGACCCAGTACTTC
NA	TRBJ1-6	TRBV5-6	once	CASFRDNSPLHF	TGTGCCAGCTTTCGGGATAATTCACCCCTCCACTTT
TRBD2	TRBJ2-3	TRBV6-4	once	CASRTGGRDTQYF	TGTGCCAGCAGGACCGGGGGGAGAGATACGCAGTATTTT
TRBD1	TRBJ2-2	TRBV9	NA	CASRDRANTGELFF	TGTGCCAGCAGGGACAGGGCGAACACCGGGGAGCTGTTTTTT
TRBD2	TRBJ2-5	TRBV5-4	NA	CASSLKRGTQETQYF	TGTGCCAGCAGCTTGAAGCGGGGGACCCAAGAGACCCAGTACTTC
NA	TRBJ1-4	TRBV6-1	once	CASSPTRGTNEKLFF	TGTGCCAGCAGTCCCACGAGAGGAACTAATGAAAAACTGTTTTTT
TRBD1	TRBJ2-3	TRBV5-1	NA	CASSSHSGTGNLGTQYF	TGCGCCAGCAGCTCCCACTCCGGGACAGGGAATTTGGGGACGCAGTATTTT
NA	TRBJ2-2	TRBV5-4	few	CASSSLNTGELFF	TGTGCCAGCAGCTCCCTAAACACCGGGGAGCTGTTTTTT
TRBD1	TRBJ1-1	TRBV10-3	few	CAISEQGAVEAFF	TGTGCCATCAGTGAGCAGGGGGCGGTTGAAGCTTTCTTT
NA	TRBJ1-6	TRBV9	NA	CASSVVAGVQGSPLHF	TGTGCCAGCAGCGTAGTGGCAGGGGTTCAAGGGTCACCCCTCCACTTT
NA	TRBJ1-2	TRBV19	once	CASSVNNYGYTF	TGTGCCAGTAGTGTAAATAACTATGGCTACACCTTC
NA	TRBJ1-1	TRBV6-1	few	CASSSQVTEAFF	TGTGCCAGCAGCTCACAGGTCACTGAAGCTTTCTTT
NA	TRBJ1-2	TRBV5-1	few	CASSGDGGYGYTF	TGCGCCAGCAGCGGGGACGGGGGATATGGCTACACCTTC
TRBD1	TRBJ1-2	TRBV27	NA	CASSSLPGGPNYGYTF	TGTGCCAGCAGTTCGCTCCCAGGGGGCCCTAACTATGGCTACACCTTC
TRBD1	TRBJ1-4	TRBV5-7	few	CASSCRDRGSNEKLFF	TGTGCCAGCAGTTGCCGGGACAGGGGTTCTAATGAAAAACTGTTTTTT
TRBD1	TRBJ2-7	TRBV6-1	NA	CASSNLGQGANEQYF	TGTGCCAGCAGCAATCTAGGACAGGGGGCCAACGAGCAGTACTTC
TRBD1	TRBJ2-1	TRBV6-4	NA	CASSAEGAASNEQFF	TGTGCCAGCAGTGCTGAGGGGGCCGCCTCCAATGAGCAGTTCTTC
NA	TRBJ2-7	TRBV5-6	NA	CASSFTLSTPDTYEQYF	TGTGCCAGCAGCTTTACGTTGTCGACCCCAGACACCTACGAGCAGTACTTC
TRBD1	TRBJ2-5	TRBV7-9	NA	CASSLVTGIFETQYF	TGTGCCAGCAGCTTAGTGACAGGGATCTTCGAGACCCAGTACTTC
TRBD1	TRBJ2-2	TRBV30	few	CAWSVGAGQANSNTGELFF	TGTGCCTGGAGTGTGGGGGCAGGACAGGCAAACTCGAACACCGGGGAGCTGTTTTTT